The 19 T cell receptor beta chains presented below share a single source sample, sequenced in a study of cytomegalovirus exposure and HLA in healthy donors. Both 60 Vbeta primers and 13 Jbeta primers went into the PCR. Clones were sequenced by immunoSEQ multiplex PCR, and TCRdb holds only the in-frame ones, with some missing. The data hold about 120,000 clones, with 74% observed a single time. Sequences were obtained from PBMCs. The receptors stem from a human donor in good health.

This clone has more than one count but fewer than ten. The CDR3 DNA reads as TGTGCCACCCGTGCCCCAGGGGCTGGAAACACCATATATTTT. Translated: CATRAPGAGNTIYF. This chain uses TRBV19 with TRBJ1-3, with D tentatively TRBD1 (6 bases). The V end lost 10 bases, the J end lost 2 bases, and 15 bases lay between the germline ends. The CDR3 is 14 residues long. CDR1 and CDR2 (germline): LNHDA, SQIVND (reference sequence).

The sample holds one count of this clone. The V call is TRBV28, the J call TRBJ2-3, with D maybe TRBD1 (6 bases). This CDR3 comprises 18 residues. Looked up from germline, CDR1 is MDHEN and CDR2 is SYDVKM. The V gene lost 6 bases and the J gene lost 1 base, with 23 bases spanning the gap. The CDR3 region has the DNA TGTGCCAGCAGCTCCCCGCCGGGACACGGCTTAGGCACAGATACGCAGTATTTT. Its protein is CASSSPPGHGLGTDTQYF.

This clone came up a few times. V gene TRBV4-1 combines with J gene TRBJ2-7, with 8 nucleotides matching TRBD2. This CDR3 is 14 amino acids long. Germline V gene lookup returns CDR1 MGHRA and CDR2 YSYEKL. The J segment lost 3 bases and the V segment lost 4 bases, leaving 5 bases of the junction unmatched. CDR3 sequence: CASSPSGGNYEQYF. In DNA, the CDR3 is TGCGCCAGCAGCCCGAGCGGGGGAAACTACGAGCAGTACTTC.

CDR3: CASSAGPSGRTDTQYF. In nucleotides, the CDR3 is TGTGCCAGCAGCGCGGGGCCTAGCGGGAGAACAGATACGCAGTATTTT. The rearrangement uses TRBV5-8 and TRBJ2-3; 10 bases are a match to TRBD2. The germline gives CDR1 SGHTS, CDR2 YDEGEE. There are 16 residues in the CDR3. J was trimmed by 3 bases and V by 4 bases; bases with no gene match: 8. The full variable domain, rest sourced from reference TRBV5-8 and TRBJ2-3, is EAGVTQSPTHLIKTRGQQATLRCSPISGHTSVYWYQQALGLGLQFLLWYDEGEERNRGNFPPRFSGRQFPNYSSELNVNALELEDSALYLCASSAGPSGRTDTQYFGPGTRLTVL.

This clone appeared once. The chain links TRBV5-1 to TRBJ1-1; TRBD1 matches at 7 bases. Per the germline V gene, CDR1 is SGHRS and CDR2 is YFSETQ. This CDR3 has 13 amino acids. V lost 0 bases and J lost 11; bases outside the gene matches: 7. The CDR3 coding sequence is TGCGCCAGCAGCTTGGGACAGGGTGTTATGGCTTTCTTT. Its translation: CASSLGQGVMAFF.

The V and J genes are TRBV7-6 and TRBJ1-4, with D unclear. CDR1 and CDR2 (germline): SGHVS, FNYEAQ. V was clipped by 2 bases and J by 0 bases, with 10 bases between them. The CDR3 length is 16 residues. CDR3 sequence reads: CASSLYLGATNEKLFF. CDR3 nucleotide sequence: TGTGCCAGCAGCTTATATCTGGGAGCAACTAATGAAAAACTGTTTTTT.

This chain's CDR3 is CSAVDLTQYF. For the CDR3, the DNA is TGCAGTGCTGTCGACTTGACCCAGTACTTC. V usage is TRBV20-1 and J usage is TRBJ2-5; D not certain. Trimming left V 5 bases short and J 7 bases short, with 8 bases between. Germline CDR1 and CDR2: DFQATT and SNEGSKA (reference sequence). The CDR3 has 10 amino acids.

CDR3 amino acids: CASSIDRINTEAFF. In nucleotides, the CDR3 is TGTGCCAGCAGCATCGACAGGATAAACACTGAAGCTTTCTTT. V and J are TRBV7-9 and TRBJ1-1, with D possibly being TRBD1 (6 bases). CDR3 length: 14 amino acids. Germline V gene sequence: CDR1 SEHNR, CDR2 FQNEAQ (reference sequence). Trimming took off 5 bases at V and 2 bases at J, with 12 bases between the two ends.

The gene calls are TRBV5-1 and TRBJ2-2; tentatively, D is TRBD1 (5 bases). V dropped 2 bases and J dropped 7 bases, with 12 bases sitting between them. Germline V gene lookup returns CDR1 SGHRS and CDR2 YFSETQ. The CDR3 length is 14 residues. The CDR3 spells CASSFARVDGELFF. In DNA, the CDR3 is TGCGCCAGCAGCTTCGCCAGGGTCGACGGGGAGCTGTTTTTT.

This clone turned up a few times. The chain uses TRBV27 and TRBJ1-4, with D possibly TRBD1 on 6 matching bases. The CDR3 sequence is 15 residues long. CDR1 and CDR2 from the germline V gene are MNHEY and SMNVEV (reference sequence). V was clipped by 5 bases and J by 8 bases, with 18 bases between them. Here the CDR3 reads CASSPRTAWGEKLFF. The CDR3 DNA reads TGTGCCAGCAGTCCCCGGACAGCTTGGGGAGAAAAACTGTTTTTT.

The chain has TRBV5-1 and TRBJ2-5; 8 bases match TRBD2. Germline loops: CDR1 SGHRS, CDR2 YFSETQ. The CDR3 spans 15 residues. V lost 4 bases to trimming and J lost 3 bases; unmatched junction nucleotides: 8. CDR3 bases: TGCGCCAGCAGCCAACCAAAGGGACTAGAAGAGACCCAGTACTTC. Translating it yields CASSQPKGLEETQYF.

The rearrangement joins TRBV4-3 to TRBJ2-1, with D perhaps TRBD1 (6 bases). The CDR3 extends over 18 amino acids. The V end was cut by 0 bases, the J end by 8 bases, with 23 bases between. Germline loops: CDR1 LGHNA, CDR2 YSLEER. For the CDR3, the DNA is TGCGCCAGCAGCCAAGATCGCCCAGCGAGGGGGAGTATAGATGAGCAGTTCTTC. This sequence encodes CASSQDRPARGSIDEQFF.

The chain carries TRBV10-2 and TRBJ2-2; 9 nucleotides align to TRBD2. CDR1 and CDR2 (germline): WSHSY, SAAADI. This CDR3 contains 15 residues. The V segment lost 6 bases and the J segment 4 bases; nucleotides outside the gene matches: 6. CDR3 nucleotide sequence: TGCGCCAGCAGGACCGGGACTAGCCTCACCGGGGAGCTGTTTTTT. Protein sequence: CASRTGTSLTGELFF.

V gene TRBV19 combines with J gene TRBJ2-2; possibly TRBD2 for D (6 bases). V shed 8 bases and J shed 2 bases, with 12 bases lying between them. Germline lookup yields CDR1 LNHDA and CDR2 SQIVND (reference sequence). The CDR3 runs 14 residues. Here the CDR3 reads CASSTRLNTGELFF. The DNA of the CDR3 is TGTGCCAGTTCGACTAGGCTTAACACCGGGGAGCTGTTTTTT.

The chain has TRBV4-3 and TRBJ1-1; no reliable D call. Between the trimmed V and J ends, which lost 3 bases and 1 base, there was a span of 6 bases. Per germline, CDR1 LGHNA and CDR2 YSLEER. The CDR3 is 13 amino acids. CDR3 DNA sequence: TGCGCCAGCAGCCAGCGATGGAACACTGAAGCTTTCTTT. Encoded protein: CASSQRWNTEAFF.

This clone has just one count. The chain employs TRBV28 and TRBJ2-5; 11 bases map to TRBD1. The CDR3 is 15 residues long. The germline CDR1 and CDR2 sequences are MDHEN and SYDVKM. J gave up 4 bases and V 4 bases, and 5 bases lay outside the gene matches. The DNA of the CDR3 is TGTGCCAGCAGTTCTCCCGGGACAGGGGGAGAGACCCAGTACTTC. Its translation is CASSSPGTGGETQYF.

The chain has TRBV29-1 and TRBJ2-1; possibly TRBD1 for D (6 bases). The CDR3 length is 13 residues. The germline V and J ends were trimmed by 2 bases and 11 bases, with 16 bases remaining between them. CDR1 SQVTM and CDR2 ANQGSEA come from the germline V gene. CDR3 sequence: CSVEPQGSAQQFF. CDR3 nucleotides: TGCAGCGTTGAACCTCAGGGGTCGGCACAGCAGTTCTTC.

In its sample, this clone was seen once. The chain combines TRBV7-2 with TRBJ2-7; 13 bases map to TRBD2. V trimming: 4 bases; J trimming: 5 bases; junction bases outside the gene matches: 5. Germline V lookup: CDR1 SGHTA, CDR2 FQGNSA. The CDR3 sequence is 15 residues long. The CDR3 bases are TGTGCCAGCAGCTACTGGACTAGCGGGAGCAACGAGCAGTACTTC. The encoded protein is CASSYWTSGSNEQYF. The entire variable domain, with the rest obtained from reference TRBV7-2 and TRBJ2-7, is as follows: GAGVSQSPSNKVTEKGKDVELRCDPISGHTALYWYRQSLGQGLEFLIYFQGNSAPDKSGLPSDRFSAERTGGSVSTLTIQRTQQEDSAVYLCASSYWTSGSNEQYFGPGTRLTVT.

The chain is built from TRBV5-6 and TRBJ1-1; 7 bases match TRBD1. V lost 5 bases and J lost 4; bases outside the gene matches: 8. There are 14 residues in the CDR3. The germline CDR1 and CDR2 sequences are SGHDT and YYEEEE. This chain's CDR3 is CASSLANRGTEAFF. Here the CDR3 DNA reads TGTGCCAGCAGTCTTGCCAACAGGGGCACTGAAGCTTTCTTT. Combining the CDR3 with reference TRBV5-6 and TRBJ1-1 gives the whole variable domain DAGVTQSPTHLIKTRGQQVTLRCSPKSGHDTVSWYQQALGQGPQFIFQYYEEEERQRGNFPDRFSGHQFPNYSSELNVNALLLGDSALYLCASSLANRGTEAFFGQGTRLTVV.